The rows below give T cell receptor beta chains drawn from one sample of a study of cytomegalovirus exposure and HLA in healthy donors. Produced via immunoSEQ multiplex PCR; TCRdb's table is partial and in-frame only. The sample carries about 110,000 clones, roughly 85% recorded once. Sequenced input: PBMCs. The receptors were sampled from a woman aged 40 to 50 in good health and CMV-seronegative. Each CDR3 is given with its conserved first and last residue. The D gene is left open where the match is weak. For some rows the clone size is stated as once, few or many, or as a class when expanded; others skip it.

>TRBV5-4|TRBJ2-7|.|.
TGTGCCAGCAGGCAGATGGGGGGAGACGAGCAGTACTTC
CASRQMGGDEQYF
>TRBV5-1|TRBJ2-5|.|.
TGCGCCAGCAGCTTCGAAGCGGGAGAGACCCAGTACTTC
CASSFEAGETQYF
>TRBV6-6|TRBJ2-7|.|.
TGTGCCAGCAGTTACGCGGCTCTATACGAGCAGTACTTC
CASSYAALYEQYF
>TRBV4-1|TRBJ1-4|.|.
TGCGCCAGCAGCCAGGATTACAGGGCTTTAAATGAAAAACTGTTTTTT
CASSQDYRALNEKLFF
>TRBV2|TRBJ1-1|.|.
TGTGCCAGCAGTGCACCTCCAGGGGTGACTGAAGCTTTCTTT
CASSAPPGVTEAFF
>TRBV10-3|TRBJ2-1|TRBD2|few
TGTGCCATCAGTCTTGCGGGAGGAGACTACAATGAGCAGTTCTTC
CAISLAGGDYNEQFF
>TRBV7-8|TRBJ1-2|TRBD1|.
TGTGCCAGCAGTTTACAGGGGGGAAACTTCTATGGCTACACCTTC
CASSLQGGNFYGYTF
>TRBV7-9|TRBJ2-1|TRBD1|once
TGTGCCAGCAGCGTACAGGGGGTTGGCTACAATGAGCAGTTCTTC
CASSVQGVGYNEQFF
>TRBV6-1|TRBJ2-5|TRBD1|.
TGTGCCACGGACAGGGACCAAGAGACCCAGTACTTC
CATDRDQETQYF
>TRBV29-1|TRBJ1-5|.|few
TGCAGCGTCGGAGACGGGGATAGCAATCAGCCCCAGCATTTT
CSVGDGDSNQPQHF
>TRBV5-1|TRBJ2-2|.|.
TGCGCCAGCAGCTTGGAGGGCGCGGGCACCGGGGAGCTGTTTTTT
CASSLEGAGTGELFF
>TRBV13|TRBJ1-5|.|.
TGTGCCAGCAGCTTAGGGCAGGGGAGTCAGCCCCAGCATTTT
CASSLGQGSQPQHF
>TRBV10-2|TRBJ2-4|.|.
TGCGCCAGCAGTGAAACGCCCGAGCGAGCCAAAAACATTCAGTACTTC
CASSETPERAKNIQYF
>TRBV7-6|TRBJ1-1|TRBD1|.
TGTGCCAGCAGCCCAGGGACAGGGTTCACTGAAGCTTTCTTT
CASSPGTGFTEAFF
>TRBV10-2|TRBJ1-1|.|.
TGCGCCAGCAGCCAGGTTGGGCACACTGAAGCTTTCTTT
CASSQVGHTEAFF
>TRBV19|TRBJ1-1|TRBD1|.
TGTGCCAGCCGGGGGACAGGAAACCTGAACACTGAAGCTTTCTTT
CASRGTGNLNTEAFF
>TRBV19|TRBJ2-2|.|few
TGTGCCAGTAGTATCCGACTAGGACCTCCTGGTCCGAACACCGGGGAGCTGTTTTTT
CASSIRLGPPGPNTGELFF
>TRBV7-9|TRBJ2-2|TRBD1|.
TGTGCCAGCAGCCCTCGGACAGGTTTTACCGGGGAGCTGTTTTTT
CASSPRTGFTGELFF